A selection of T cell receptor beta chains follows, all from one sample in a study of blood T cell repertoires in COVID-19. Some clones are missing from TCRdb's copy, which holds only in-frame ones; the method was immunoSEQ multiplex PCR. The top ten hold 10% of the sample, which has 250,000 to 300,000 clones, 80% to 90% seen once. The sequencing input was peripheral blood. Receptor source: an older woman with COVID-19, enrolled during active disease. The CDR3 runs from the conserved cysteine through the conserved F or W. The D gene is left open where the match is weak. Size values are once, few and many counts, or a class for expanded clones, and some rows have none.

clone_size,v_call,cdr3_length,d_call,j_call,cdr3_aa,cdr3_nt
.,TRBV19,14,TRBD1,TRBJ1-4,CASSAGTGHEKLFF,TGTGCCAGTAGTGCCGGGACAGGGCATGAAAAACTGTTTTTT
.,TRBV28,16,TRBD1,TRBJ1-2,CASSLTAGQGDYGYTF,TGTGCCAGCAGTTTAACCGCCGGTCAGGGGGACTATGGCTACACCTTC
.,TRBV4-1,12,.,TRBJ2-7,CASSQLTGEQYF,TGCGCCAGCAGCCAACTAACAGGGGAGCAGTACTTC
.,TRBV7-9,14,.,TRBJ1-6,CASSLTGLNSPLHF,TGTGCCAGCAGCTTAACAGGGCTTAATTCACCCCTCCACTTT
.,TRBV6-2/TRBV6-3,16,.,TRBJ2-7,CASSYSAGTLYYEQYF,TGTGCCAGCAGTTACTCCGCCGGGACTCTTTACTACGAGCAGTACTTC
.,TRBV28,16,TRBD1,TRBJ1-6,CASSYGTGGWDSPLHF,TGTGCCAGCAGTTATGGGACAGGGGGCTGGGATTCACCCCTCCACTTT
.,TRBV5-5,15,TRBD1,TRBJ1-2,CASSPGQAANYGYTF,TGTGCCAGCAGCCCTGGACAGGCGGCTAACTATGGCTACACCTTC
.,TRBV28,15,TRBD1,TRBJ2-6,CASSPQGAGANVLTF,TGTGCCAGCAGCCCGCAGGGGGCTGGGGCCAACGTCCTGACTTTC
.,TRBV7-8,15,.,TRBJ2-5,CASSGGAGDIETQYF,TGTGCCAGCAGCGGGGGGGCAGGGGATATTGAGACCCAGTACTTC
.,TRBV12-3/TRBV12-4,13,.,TRBJ2-7,CASSRQEYYEQYF,TGTGCCAGCAGCCGACAGGAGTATTACGAGCAGTACTTC
.,TRBV2,13,TRBD1,TRBJ1-5,CASSVDRGQPQHF,TGTGCCAGCAGTGTCGACAGGGGTCAGCCCCAGCATTTT
.,TRBV2,14,.,TRBJ2-3,CASSTSQVTDTQYF,TGTGCCAGCAGCACTAGTCAGGTCACAGATACGCAGTATTTT
.,TRBV5-1,14,TRBD1,TRBJ1-1,CASSLETGFAEAFF,TGCGCCAGCAGCTTGGAGACAGGGTTCGCTGAAGCTTTCTTT
.,TRBV28,15,TRBD1,TRBJ2-3,CASSFYRGRTDTQYF,TGTGCCAGCAGTTTTTACAGGGGGCGCACAGATACGCAGTATTTT
.,TRBV6-2/TRBV6-3,15,TRBD2,TRBJ2-7,CASSLSGTSEYEQYF,TGTGCCAGCAGTTTATCCGGGACTAGCGAATACGAGCAGTACTTC
few,TRBV21-1,12,.,TRBJ1-1,CASFYVCTEAFF,.
few,TRBV6-6,12,.,TRBJ1-2,CASLRDSDGYTF,TGTGCCAGCCTGAGGGATAGCGATGGCTACACCTTC
.,TRBV5-1,14,TRBD2,TRBJ2-2,CASSWGGDTGELFF,TGCGCCAGCAGCTGGGGAGGGGACACCGGGGAGCTGTTTTTT
.,TRBV11-2,15,.,TRBJ2-7,CASSLDQGSSYEQYF,TGTGCCAGCAGCTTAGATCAAGGGAGCTCCTACGAGCAGTACTTC
.,TRBV14,15,.,TRBJ2-2,CASSQDFGVTGELFF,TGTGCCAGCAGCCAAGATTTCGGAGTCACCGGGGAGCTGTTTTTT
.,TRBV18,16,TRBD1,TRBJ2-2,CASSSQGAANTGELFF,TGTGCCAGCTCGTCACAGGGGGCAGCGAACACCGGGGAGCTGTTTTTT
.,TRBV11-2,14,.,TRBJ1-3,CASSLGVYGNTIYF,TGTGCCAGCAGCTTAGGCGTTTATGGAAACACCATATATTTT
once,TRBV7-2,15,.,TRBJ1-5,CASSFGPGFNQPQHF,TGTGCCAGCAGCTTTGGGCCGGGGTTTAATCAGCCCCAGCATTTT
.,TRBV5-1,15,TRBD1,TRBJ2-7,CASSRQGTGAYEQYF,TGCGCCAGCAGCCGACAGGGGACAGGGGCCTACGAGCAGTACTTC
.,TRBV18,14,.,TRBJ1-2,CASSPMKQGRGYTF,TGTGCCAGCTCACCAATGAAACAGGGTCGTGGCTACACCTTC
.,TRBV9,17,TRBD2,TRBJ2-2,CASSVSAGGTNTGELFF,TGTGCCAGCAGCGTGTCAGCGGGAGGTACTAACACCGGGGAGCTGTTTTTT
.,TRBV5-3,17,TRBD2,TRBJ2-7,CARSLLGSGRDSYEQYF,TGTGCCAGAAGCTTGTTGGGTAGCGGGAGGGACTCCTACGAGCAGTACTTC
once,TRBV30,14,.,TRBJ1-2,CAWRGRVLFDGYTF,TGTGCCTGGAGGGGCAGAGTTTTATTCGACGGCTACACCTTC
.,TRBV2,14,.,TRBJ2-5,CASRGQPDQETQYF,TGTGCCAGCAGAGGACAGCCAGACCAAGAGACCCAGTACTTC
.,TRBV24-1,14,TRBD1,TRBJ2-1,CATSTGGSYNEQFF,TGTGCCACCAGTACAGGGGGCTCCTACAATGAGCAGTTCTTC
.,TRBV19,15,.,TRBJ2-2,CASSVGQKNTGELFF,TGTGCCAGTAGTGTCGGACAGAAGAACACCGGGGAGCTGTTTTTT